This TCR beta chain was observed in a study of T cell responses to AZD1222 COVID-19 vaccine. The study's findings and limits: None of the repertoires were sampled until the peak T cell response had passed.

Germline loops: CDR1 MDHEN, CDR2 SYDVKM. The CDR3 has 14 residues. V lost 8 bases to trimming and J lost 4 bases, with 16 bases between them. With regard to this clone: What it recognizes is unknown.

Only in-frame clones appear in the TCRdb table, and some are missing; sequencing was by immunoSEQ multiplex PCR. The table records 150,000 to 160,000 clones, 75% to 95% of them present only once. The receptor was derived from an adult in good health. V is TRBV28 and J is TRBJ2-3; either TRBD1 or TRBD2 may fit D (5 bases each). Sequenced material: peripheral blood, taken on day 0 of AZD1222 vaccination. This chain's CDR3 is CASSPRVSADTQYF. In DNA form, the CDR3 reads TGTGCCAGCTCACCCAGGGTTAGCGCAGATACGCAGTATTTT.